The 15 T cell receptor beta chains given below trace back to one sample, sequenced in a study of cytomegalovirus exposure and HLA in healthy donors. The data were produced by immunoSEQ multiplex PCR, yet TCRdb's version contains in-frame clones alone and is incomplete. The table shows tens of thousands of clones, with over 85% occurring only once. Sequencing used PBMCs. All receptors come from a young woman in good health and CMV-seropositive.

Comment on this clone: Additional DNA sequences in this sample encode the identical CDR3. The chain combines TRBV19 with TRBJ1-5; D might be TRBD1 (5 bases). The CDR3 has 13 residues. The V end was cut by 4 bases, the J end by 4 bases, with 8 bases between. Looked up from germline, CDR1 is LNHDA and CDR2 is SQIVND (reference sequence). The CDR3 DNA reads TGTGCCAGTAGTAGTCAGGGTAATCAGCCCCAGCATTTT. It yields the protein CASSSQGNQPQHF. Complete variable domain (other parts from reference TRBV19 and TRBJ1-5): DGGITQSPKYLFRKEGQNVTLSCEQNLNHDAMYWYRQDPGQGLRLIYYSQIVNDFQKGDIAEGYSVSREKKESFPLTVTSAQKNPTAFYLCASSSQGNQPQHFGDGTRLSIL.

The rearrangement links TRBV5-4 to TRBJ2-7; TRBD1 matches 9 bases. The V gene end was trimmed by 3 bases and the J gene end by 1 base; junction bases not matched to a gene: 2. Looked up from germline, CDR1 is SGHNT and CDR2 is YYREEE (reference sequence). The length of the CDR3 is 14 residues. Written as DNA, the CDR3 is TGTGCCAGCAGCTGGGGACAGGGTTCCTACGAGCAGTACTTC. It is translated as CASSWGQGSYEQYF.

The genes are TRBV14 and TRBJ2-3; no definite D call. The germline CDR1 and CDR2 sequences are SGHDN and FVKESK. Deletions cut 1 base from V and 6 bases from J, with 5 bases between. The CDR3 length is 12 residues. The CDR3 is CASSQVPDTQYF. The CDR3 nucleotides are TGTGCCAGCAGCCAAGTTCCTGATACGCAGTATTTT. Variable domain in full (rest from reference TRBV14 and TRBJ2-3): EAGVTQFPSHSVIEKGQTVTLRCDPISGHDNLYWYRRVMGKEIKFLLHFVKESKQDESGMPNNRFLAERTGGTYSTLKVQPAELEDSGVYFCASSQVPDTQYFGPGTRLTVL.

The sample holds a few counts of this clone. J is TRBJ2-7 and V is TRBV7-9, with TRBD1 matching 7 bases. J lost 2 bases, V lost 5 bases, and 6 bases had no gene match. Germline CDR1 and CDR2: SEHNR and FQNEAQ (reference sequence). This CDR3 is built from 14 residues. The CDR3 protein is CASSDMGQTYEQYF. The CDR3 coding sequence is TGTGCCAGCAGCGACATGGGACAGACCTACGAGCAGTACTTC.

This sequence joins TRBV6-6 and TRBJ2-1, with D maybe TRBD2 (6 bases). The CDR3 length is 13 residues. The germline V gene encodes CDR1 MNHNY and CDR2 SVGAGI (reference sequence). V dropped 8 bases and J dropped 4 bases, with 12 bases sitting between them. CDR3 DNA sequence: TGTGCCAGCGGCATAGCGGAGTACAATGAGCAGTTCTTC. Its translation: CASGIAEYNEQFF.

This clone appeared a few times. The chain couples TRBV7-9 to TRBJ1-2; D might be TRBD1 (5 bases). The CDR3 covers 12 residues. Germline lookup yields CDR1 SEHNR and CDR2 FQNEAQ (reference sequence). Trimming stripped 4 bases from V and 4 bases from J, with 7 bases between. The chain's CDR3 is CASSSGFYGYTF. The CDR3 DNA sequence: TGTGCCAGCAGCTCAGGGTTCTATGGCTACACCTTC.

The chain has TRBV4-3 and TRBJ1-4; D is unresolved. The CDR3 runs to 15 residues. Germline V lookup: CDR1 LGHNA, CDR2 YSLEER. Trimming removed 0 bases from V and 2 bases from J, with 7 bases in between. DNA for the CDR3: TGCGCCAGCAGCCAAGAAGAGCACACTAATGAAAAACTGTTTTTT. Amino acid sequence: CASSQEEHTNEKLFF.

The CDR3 reads CASRKRQGASYTGELFF. As DNA, the CDR3 is TGTGCCAGCAGAAAACGACAGGGGGCATCGTACACCGGGGAGCTGTTTTTT. This sequence joins TRBV28 and TRBJ2-2; 10 bases are a match to TRBD1. With 6 bases clipped from V and 3 bases from J, the junction kept 10 bases outside the gene matches. Germline assignment: CDR1 MDHEN and CDR2 SYDVKM. The CDR3 consists of 17 residues.

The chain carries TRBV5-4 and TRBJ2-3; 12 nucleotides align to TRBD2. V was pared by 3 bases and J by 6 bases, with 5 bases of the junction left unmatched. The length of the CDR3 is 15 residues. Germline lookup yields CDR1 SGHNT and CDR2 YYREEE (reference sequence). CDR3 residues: CASSSLAGGADTQYF. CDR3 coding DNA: TGTGCCAGCAGCTCCCTAGCGGGAGGGGCGGATACGCAGTATTTT. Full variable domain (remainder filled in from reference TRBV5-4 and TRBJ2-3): ETGVTQSPTHLIKTRGQQVTLRCSSQSGHNTVSWYQQALGQGPQFIFQYYREEENGRGNFPPRFSGLQFPNYSSELNVNALELDDSALYLCASSSLAGGADTQYFGPGTRLTVL.

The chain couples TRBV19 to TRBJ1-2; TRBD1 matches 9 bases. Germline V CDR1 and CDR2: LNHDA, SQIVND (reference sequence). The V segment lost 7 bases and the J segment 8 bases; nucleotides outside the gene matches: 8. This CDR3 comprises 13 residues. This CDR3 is CASIQQGAFGYTF. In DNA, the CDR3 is TGTGCCAGTATTCAACAGGGGGCTTTCGGCTACACCTTC.

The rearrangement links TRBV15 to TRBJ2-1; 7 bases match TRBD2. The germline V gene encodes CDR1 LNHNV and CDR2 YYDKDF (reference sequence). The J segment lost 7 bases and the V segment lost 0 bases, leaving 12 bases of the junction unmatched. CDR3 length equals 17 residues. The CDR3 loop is CATSRERAGARLNEQFF. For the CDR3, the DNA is TGTGCCACCAGCAGAGAGAGGGCGGGAGCCCGACTAAATGAGCAGTTCTTC.

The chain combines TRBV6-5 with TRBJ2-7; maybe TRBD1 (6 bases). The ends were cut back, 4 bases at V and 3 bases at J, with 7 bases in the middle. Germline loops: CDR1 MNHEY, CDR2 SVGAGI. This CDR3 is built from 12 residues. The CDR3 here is CASSSQGYEQYF. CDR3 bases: TGTGCCAGCAGTTCACAGGGCTACGAGCAGTACTTC.

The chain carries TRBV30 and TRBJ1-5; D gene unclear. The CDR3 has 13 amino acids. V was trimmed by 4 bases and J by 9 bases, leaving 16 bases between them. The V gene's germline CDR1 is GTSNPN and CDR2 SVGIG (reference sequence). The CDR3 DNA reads TGTGCCTGGAAAAAGGGCGCTGAGGGGCCCCAGCATTTT. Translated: CAWKKGAEGPQHF.

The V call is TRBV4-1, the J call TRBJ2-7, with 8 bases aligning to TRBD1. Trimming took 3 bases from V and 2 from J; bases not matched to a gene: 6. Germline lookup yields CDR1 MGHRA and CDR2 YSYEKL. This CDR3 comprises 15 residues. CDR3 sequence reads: CASSHPGTGPYEQYF. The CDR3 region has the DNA TGCGCCAGCAGCCACCCCGGGACAGGACCCTACGAGCAGTACTTC.

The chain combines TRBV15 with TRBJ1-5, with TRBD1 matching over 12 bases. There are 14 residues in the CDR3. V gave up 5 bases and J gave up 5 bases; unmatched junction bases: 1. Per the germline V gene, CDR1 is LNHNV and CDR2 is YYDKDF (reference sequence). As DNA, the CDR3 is TGTGCCACCAGCGGGACAGGGGGCTATCAGCCCCAGCATTTT. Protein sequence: CATSGTGGYQPQHF.